These 20 T cell receptor beta chains were sequenced from one sample in a study of shared clonotypes between healthy human individuals. The protocol was immunoSEQ multiplex PCR, while the TCRdb copy is restricted to in-frame clones and leaves out a portion. The sample yields approximately 980,000 clones, over 75% seen once. Specimen: memory CD4+ T cells sorted from blood. Subset meaning: CD45RA-negative fraction. The receptors come from a young man in good health.

This clone has only a few counts. The same CDR3 is also encoded by other DNA sequences in this sample. This chain connects TRBV10-1 to TRBJ2-3; D uncertain. The CDR3 has 13 residues. Trimming cost V 0 bases and J 0 bases, with 1 base left between them. The germline CDR1 and CDR2 sequences are WNHNN and SYGVQD (reference sequence). The CDR3 coding sequence is TGCGCCAGCAGTGAGTCTAGCACAGATACGCAGTATTTT. Amino acid sequence: CASSESSTDTQYF.

This clone has just one count. The rearrangement joins TRBV6-1 to TRBJ2-7, with 11 bases matching TRBD1. Per germline, CDR1 MNHNS and CDR2 SASEGT. The CDR3 spans 14 residues. Trimming cost V 6 bases and J 3 bases; bases outside gene matches: 4. For the CDR3, the DNA is TGTGCCAGCAGGGGACAGGGGGTGAACTACGAGCAGTACTTC. Protein: CASRGQGVNYEQYF.

The rearrangement links TRBV28 to TRBJ1-5; perhaps TRBD1 as D (6 bases). This CDR3 has 16 residues. From germline, CDR1 is MDHEN and CDR2 SYDVKM. The V end lost 3 bases, the J end lost 0 bases, and 12 bases lay between the germline ends. CDR3 in amino acids: CASSFRDIFSNQPQHF. CDR3 sequence (DNA): TGTGCCAGCAGTTTCCGGGACATCTTTAGCAATCAGCCCCAGCATTTT.

The V and J genes are TRBV2 and TRBJ2-5; possible D gene TRBD1, 5 bases. The J call may be in error: the DNA end matches TRBJ2-7 better. CDR1 SNHLY and CDR2 FYNNEI come from the germline V gene. CDR3 size: 14 residues. CDR3 in DNA: TGTGCCAGCAGCCCCCAGGGAAACCTCTACGAGCAGTACTTC. It specifies CASSPQGNLYEQYF.

The genes are TRBV9 and TRBJ2-7, with TRBD2 as a possible D gene (6 bases). The CDR3 extends over 14 amino acids. Germline CDR1 reads SGDLS; CDR2 reads YYNGEE. V lost 5 bases and J lost 4, with 16 bases in between. In DNA, the CDR3 is TGTGCCAGCAGTCGTAGCGGAAATGCGTACGAGCAGTACTTC. Amino acids: CASSRSGNAYEQYF.

The CDR3 DNA is TGTGCCACACAGGGTTCCTACGAGCAGTACTTC. It codes for CATQGSYEQYF. The chain joins TRBV6-5 to TRBJ2-7, with D possibly being TRBD1 (6 bases). The CDR3 extends over 11 amino acids. Germline assignment: CDR1 MNHEY and CDR2 SVGAGI. Trimming pared 10 bases from V and 1 base from J, leaving 8 bases between.

CDR3 in DNA: TGTGCCAGCAGTTCCGACGCGACTTTTAGGACAGGGGGCAACTACGAGCAGTACTTC. Amino acids: CASSSDATFRTGGNYEQYF. This chain links TRBV28 with TRBJ2-7, with 11 nucleotides matching TRBD1. CDR1 and CDR2 from the germline V gene are MDHEN and SYDVKM. Germline trimming cut 4 bases from V and 3 bases from J; bases unmatched to any gene: 17. The CDR3 extends over 19 amino acids.

The sample holds a few counts of this clone. Other DNA sequences in the sample encode the same CDR3. The chain employs TRBV7-2 and TRBJ2-2; possible D gene TRBD2, 6 bases. This CDR3 is 15 amino acids long. V shed 1 base and J shed 2 bases, with 8 bases lying between them. CDR1 and CDR2 (germline): SGHTA, FQGNSA. CDR3 protein: CASSLVGTNTGELFF. Written as DNA, the CDR3 is TGTGCCAGCAGCTTAGTAGGGACTAACACCGGGGAGCTGTTTTTT. The full variable domain, rest sourced from reference TRBV7-2 and TRBJ2-2, is GAGVSQSPSNKVTEKGKDVELRCDPISGHTALYWYRQSLGQGLEFLIYFQGNSAPDKSGLPSDRFSAERTGGSVSTLTIQRTQQEDSAVYLCASSLVGTNTGELFFGEGSRLTVL.

V and J are TRBV9 and TRBJ2-3; D possibly corresponds to TRBD2 (5 bases). The CDR3 runs to 12 residues. Per the germline V gene, CDR1 is SGDLS and CDR2 is YYNGEE. V shed 5 bases and J shed 6 bases, with 10 bases lying between them. The CDR3 is CASSPGEDTQYF. The DNA for the CDR3 is TGTGCCAGCAGTCCCGGGGAGGATACGCAGTATTTT. The variable domain in full, completed from reference TRBV9 and TRBJ2-3, reads DSGVTQTPKHLITATGQRVTLRCSPRSGDLSVYWYQQSLDQGLQFLIQYYNGEERAKGNILERFSAQQFPDLHSELNLSSLELGDSALYFCASSPGEDTQYFGPGTRLTVL.

CDR3: CASSVRLALNTGELFF. DNA for the CDR3: TGTGCCAGCAGCGTCCGACTAGCGCTGAACACCGGGGAGCTGTTTTTT. This sequence joins TRBV7-2 and TRBJ2-2; 8 bases map to TRBD2. The CDR3 runs to 16 residues. Germline V gene sequence: CDR1 SGHTA, CDR2 FQGNSA. The junction had 6 bases not matched to a gene; V was cut back by 5 bases and J by 1 base.

The V call is TRBV5-1, the J call TRBJ2-2; possibly TRBD2 for D (5 bases). Germline-derived CDR1 and CDR2 are SGHRS and YFSETQ. The CDR3 has 15 residues. The V end lost 2 bases, the J end lost 1 base, and 9 bases lay between the germline ends. CDR3: CASSFNSVNTGELFF. The CDR3, as DNA: TGCGCCAGCAGCTTTAATAGCGTGAACACCGGGGAGCTGTTTTTT.

This clone was counted ten times or more. The rearrangement links TRBV2 to TRBJ1-1, with D uncertain. The ends were cut back, 6 bases at V and 1 base at J, with 9 bases in the middle. Germline CDR1 is SNHLY and CDR2 is FYNNEI. The CDR3 is 13 residues long. CDR3 amino acids: CASRSDPNTEAFF. CDR3 DNA sequence: TGTGCCAGCAGATCGGACCCGAACACTGAAGCTTTCTTT.

J is TRBJ2-5 and V is TRBV7-6, with 11 bases matching TRBD2. Germline CDR1 SGHVS, CDR2 FNYEAQ. The CDR3 is 15 residues long. V shed 5 bases, J shed 1 base, and the junction held 3 bases outside the gene matches. The CDR3 sequence is CASSPGTSGQETQYF. CDR3 bases: TGTGCCAGCAGCCCCGGGACTAGCGGCCAAGAGACCCAGTACTTC.

The rearrangement uses TRBV6-1 and TRBJ1-2; D is possibly TRBD1 (5 bases). Germline V gives CDR1 MNHNS, CDR2 SASEGT. The CDR3 has 13 residues. V was clipped by 7 bases and J by 6 bases, with 15 bases between them. The CDR3 is CASMAPGGDGYTF. CDR3 coding DNA: TGTGCCAGCATGGCACCCGGGGGGGATGGCTACACCTTC.

This chain connects TRBV7-9 to TRBJ1-5; possibly TRBD1 for D (5 bases). Trimming removed 1 base from V and 4 bases from J, with 8 bases in between. This CDR3 is 14 amino acids long. Germline V gene sequence: CDR1 SEHNR, CDR2 FQNEAQ (reference sequence). In nucleotides, the CDR3 is TGTGCCAGCAGCTTAGAGACAGTTAATCAGCCCCAGCATTTT. Its protein product is CASSLETVNQPQHF.

Concerning this clone: This sample includes further DNA sequences coding for the same CDR3. The chain is built from TRBV5-6 and TRBJ1-6, with 8 bases aligning to TRBD1. The CDR3 runs to 14 residues. After removal of 0 bases from V and 9 bases from J, the junction contained 2 bases not matched to a gene. Germline loops: CDR1 SGHDT, CDR2 YYEEEE. This CDR3 reads CASSLDRGTSPLHF. The CDR3 DNA reads as TGTGCCAGCAGCTTGGACAGGGGGACTTCACCCCTCCACTTT.

The chain carries TRBV7-8 and TRBJ2-7; D is ambiguous. V was cut by 4 bases and J by 6 bases, with 13 bases left in between. The CDR3 sequence is 13 residues long. The germline CDR1 and CDR2 sequences are SGHVS and FQNEAQ. CDR3 region: CASSSARPSEQYF. The CDR3 bases are TGTGCCAGCAGCTCGGCTAGACCATCCGAGCAGTACTTC.

This clone turned up a few times. The genes are TRBV18 and TRBJ1-5, with 9 bases lining up with TRBD1. The J segment lost 4 bases and the V segment lost 3 bases, leaving 4 bases of the junction unmatched. The CDR3 has 15 residues. Looked up from germline, CDR1 is KGHSH and CDR2 is LQKENI. The DNA for the CDR3 is TGTGCCAGCTCACCCAGACAGGGGGAGAATCAGCCCCAGCATTTT. This encodes CASSPRQGENQPQHF.

V usage is TRBV29-1 and J usage is TRBJ2-5; 7 bases agree with TRBD1. Trimming removed 5 bases from V and 5 bases from J; junction bases left unmatched: 5. The CDR3 totals 12 residues. Germline CDR1 is SQVTM and CDR2 is ANQGSEA. In DNA, the CDR3 is TGCAGCGTTACAGGGGCCTCGGAGACCCAGTACTTC. It yields the protein CSVTGASETQYF.

CDR3 bases: TGTGCCAGCAGCTTTCGAAAACTAGCGGCAGCTTCCTACGAGCAGTACTTC. Amino acid sequence: CASSFRKLAAASYEQYF. This chain links TRBV11-2 with TRBJ2-7, with 8 bases that match TRBD2. The length of the CDR3 is 17 residues. Germline V gene data show CDR1 as SGHAT and CDR2 as FQNNGV. The V and J ends lost 3 bases and 1 base, in that order; junction bases with no gene match: 11.